This is a list of T cell receptor beta chains from one sample in a study of T-cell memory formation after mild COVID-19. TCRdb reprocessed the 5' RACE reads with MiXCR, giving one entry per CDR3 protein. Of about 200,000 distinct CDR3 sequences listed, over 9.5% are singletons. Sequencing was performed on PBMCs or a T cell subset sorted from them (not recorded which). These TCRs come from a man younger than 35 who had mild COVID-19 (a few samples of this study predate the infection). Cell type and time point are not known. Each CDR3 is given with its conserved first and last residue. A D gene is named only where the DNA matches it firmly. Rows may omit the clone size; those that give it use once, few, many or a size class.

TRBV6-5,TRBJ1-2,TRBD1,many,TGTGCCAGCAGTCCGGCGACAGGGGGCATCTATGGCTACACCTTC,CASSPATGGIYGYTF
TRBV7-2,TRBJ1-5,NA,once,TGTGCCAGCAGCTTACAGGGTTGGCGCAATCAGCCCCAGCATTTT,CASSLQGWRNQPQHF
TRBV5-1,TRBJ2-2,NA,NA,TGCGCCAGCAGCTTAAATGGGAACACCGGGGAGCTGTTTTTT,CASSLNGNTGELFF
TRBV12-3/TRBV12-4,TRBJ1-6,TRBD1,NA,TGTGCCAGCAGCCCCCTAAGGGGGCATTCACCCCTCCACTTT,CASSPLRGHSPLHF
TRBV5-1,TRBJ2-3,NA,many,TGCGCCAGCAGCTTGCCACCTCTGGGGTCAACAGATACGCAGTATTTT,CASSLPPLGSTDTQYF
TRBV9,TRBJ2-7,TRBD2,few,TGTGCCAGCAGCGTCGGGGGGTTCTACGAGCAGTACTTC,CASSVGGFYEQYF
TRBV21-1,TRBJ2-5,NA,NA,TGTGCCAGCAGCAAAGATCAGGGGTTGAGGGAGACCCAGTACTTC,CASSKDQGLRETQYF
TRBV10-2,TRBJ2-1,NA,many,TGCGCCAGCAGGGAGGGTAATACCCTTAGTGAGCAGTTCTTC,CASREGNTLSEQFF
TRBV12-3/TRBV12-4,TRBJ2-1,NA,many,TGTGCCAGCAGGAGGGTTAGCTCCTACAATGAGCAGTTCTTC,CASRRVSSYNEQFF
TRBV20-1,TRBJ1-3,TRBD1,NA,TGCAGTTACAGGGGGTACGGAAACACCATATATTTT,CSYRGYGNTIYF
TRBV11-2,TRBJ1-1,NA,NA,TGTGCCAGCAGCTTTAGTGGGATCATGAACACTGAAGCTTTCTTT,CASSFSGIMNTEAFF
TRBV29-1,TRBJ2-2,NA,NA,TGCAGCGTTGACCTTTGGGGCGACGGGGAGCTGTTTTTT,CSVDLWGDGELFF
TRBV13,TRBJ2-1,NA,many,TGTGCCAGCAGCGCCCAAAGGAATGAGCAGTTCTTC,CASSAQRNEQFF
TRBV2,TRBJ1-1,NA,few,TGTGCCAGCAGTTTCGGGGCATTAGAAGCTTTCTTT,CASSFGALEAFF
TRBV3-1,TRBJ2-2,TRBD1,NA,TGTGCCAGCAGCCGAAGACAGGGGTGGAACACCGGGGAGCTGTTTTTT,CASSRRQGWNTGELFF
TRBV20-1,TRBJ1-2,NA,NA,TGCAGTGCGCCCCGGGGGGCTCGGGGTGGCTACACCTTC,CSAPRGARGGYTF
TRBV5-1,TRBJ2-2,TRBD2,NA,TGCGCCAGCAGCAAAAGTGGGGGGGCGAACACCGGGGAGCTGTTTTTT,CASSKSGGANTGELFF
TRBV10-2,TRBJ2-2,NA,NA,TGCGCCAGCAGTAAATCAACCACCGGGGAGCTGTTTTTT,CASSKSTTGELFF
TRBV5-1,TRBJ2-1,NA,NA,TGCGCCAGCACCAGGGGGGCAGTGAGCAATGAGCAGTTCTTC,CASTRGAVSNEQFF
TRBV3-1,TRBJ1-2,NA,few,TGTGCCAGCAGCCAACTGGGGGTGGGTAGCTATGGCTACACCTTC,CASSQLGVGSYGYTF
TRBV7-2,TRBJ2-3,NA,few,TGTGCCAGCAGCTTAGCGAGGAGGGACACGCAGTATTTT,CASSLARRDTQYF
TRBV24-1,TRBJ2-1,NA,few,TGTGCCACCAGTGATCGAGTCGATGAGCAGTTCTTC,CATSDRVDEQFF
TRBV24-1,TRBJ2-3,NA,NA,TGTGCCACCAGTGATCGGGGGTTCGCAGATACGCAGTATTTT,CATSDRGFADTQYF